A single sample is the source of the 10 T cell receptor beta chains below, sequenced in a study of blood T cells in healthy people across ages. The authors ran a second PCR of 7 to 11 cycles using a sample-barcoded 5' primer and a J-beta primer mix. TCRdb analysed the 5' RACE reads with MiXCR anew, one entry per CDR3 protein. The sample contains some 700,000 distinct CDR3 sequences, roughly 45% of which appear only once. Source material: blood. These TCRs come from a woman in her fifties or sixties in good health.

V is TRBV7-2 and J is TRBJ2-1, with D possibly being TRBD1 (5 bases). Trimming stripped 5 bases from V and 9 bases from J, with 11 bases between. This CDR3 has 12 residues. Germline V gene sequence: CDR1 SGHTA, CDR2 FQGNSA. CDR3 sequence: CASSPSGFEQFF. The CDR3, as DNA: TGTGCCAGCAGCCCCTCAGGGTTTGAGCAGTTCTTC.

This sequence joins TRBV6-2 or TRBV6-3 and TRBJ2-4, with 8 positions matching TRBD1. Near its end, the DNA agrees better with TRBJ2-7, so the J call may be wrong. Germline V gene sequence: CDR1 MNHEY, CDR2 SVGEGT. The CDR3 is 15 residues long. As DNA, the CDR3 is TGTGCCAGCAGTTACGGACAGGGTAGCCCCTACGAGCAGTACTTC. It translates to CASSYGQGSPYEQYF.

In this sample, this clonotype turned up a few times. The chain carries TRBV20-1 and TRBJ2-2, with D hard to call. This CDR3 region has 14 residues. V gave up 3 bases and J gave up 0 bases, with 8 bases separating them. Germline CDR1 and CDR2: DFQATT and SNEGSKA (reference sequence). CDR3 sequence (DNA): TGCAGTGCTAGCAACCCGACGAACACCGGGGAGCTGTTTTTT. This encodes CSASNPTNTGELFF.

A few counts support this clonotype. The chain has TRBV5-1 and TRBJ1-2, with TRBD1 matching over 9 bases. The CDR3 has 13 residues. The junction had 2 bases not matched to a gene; V was cut back by 1 base and J by 7 bases. The germline V gene has CDR1 SGHRS and CDR2 YFSETQ. The CDR3 loop is CASSLRTGAGYTF. The CDR3 DNA sequence: TGCGCCAGCAGCTTGAGGACAGGGGCTGGCTACACCTTC. Together with reference TRBV5-1 and TRBJ1-2, the CDR3 gives the full variable domain: KAGVTQTPRYLIKTRGQQVTLSCSPISGHRSVSWYQQTPGQGLQFLFEYFSETQRNKGNFPGRFSGRQFSNSRSEMNVSTLELGDSALYLCASSLRTGAGYTFGSGTRLTVV.

A note on this clonotype: Mismatch with germline at one junction end may stem from a read error. The J gene is TRBJ2-7, the V gene TRBV7-2; D unclear. The CDR3 runs to 13 residues. Germline CDR1 and CDR2: SGHTA and FQGNSA. The CDR3, as DNA: TGCGCCAGCAGCTTAGCCAGTAACAATGAGCAGTACTTC. Amino acid sequence: CASSLASNNEQYF.

V is TRBV5-1 and J is TRBJ2-1; D perhaps matches TRBD1 (5 bases). The J call may be faulty, since TRBJ2-7 better matches the DNA end. Germline assignment: CDR1 SGHRS and CDR2 YFSETQ. This CDR3 has 12 amino acids. As DNA, the CDR3 is TGCGCCAGCAGGATACAGGATTCCGAGCAGTACTTC. This codes for CASRIQDSEQYF.

The gene calls are TRBV3-1 and TRBJ1-1; TRBD1 matches at 7 bases. Germline CDR1 LGHDT, CDR2 YNNKEL (reference sequence). The CDR3 is made up of 15 amino acids. The V segment lost 4 bases and the J segment 0 bases; nucleotides outside the gene matches: 5. CDR3: CASSPRDRLNTEAFF. CDR3 DNA: TGTGCCAGCAGCCCCCGGGACAGATTGAACACTGAAGCTTTCTTT. The full variable domain, its missing parts supplied by reference TRBV3-1 and TRBJ1-1, is DTAVSQTPKYLVTQMGNDKSIKCEQNLGHDTMYWYKQDSKKFLKIMFSYNNKELIINETVPNRFSPKSPDKAHLNLHINSLELGDSAVYFCASSPRDRLNTEAFFGQGTRLTVV.

CDR3 protein: CASSQGQLGETQYF. The CDR3 coding sequence is TGTGCCAGCAGCCAAGGACAGCTTGGGGAGACCCAGTACTTC. V is TRBV3-1 and J is TRBJ2-5; a possible D gene is TRBD1 (5 bases). CDR1 is LGHDT and CDR2 is YNNKEL in the germline V gene (reference sequence). The CDR3 consists of 14 residues. The V and J ends lost 1 base and 5 bases respectively, with 11 bases between them.

Points on this clonotype: At one of its ends the junction is not consistent with the germline gene, which may arise from a read error. V gene TRBV12-3 or TRBV12-4 combines with J gene TRBJ2-3; D assignment may be TRBD1 or TRBD2 (7 bases each). The length of the CDR3 is 13 residues. For the CDR3, the DNA is TGTGCCAGCAGTAGGGAGGGGGCAGATGCGCAGTATTTT. It specifies CASSREGADAQYF.

The genes are TRBV20-1 and TRBJ2-3; no clear D. The germline CDR1 and CDR2 sequences are DFQATT and SNEGSKA (reference sequence). The CDR3 contains 12 residues. The ends were cut back, 8 bases at V and 0 bases at J, with 9 bases in the middle. The CDR3 DNA reads TGCAGTACGGGCCTTAGCACAGATACGCAGTATTTT. Its translation is CSTGLSTDTQYF.